This TCR beta chain was identified in a study of blood T cell repertoires in COVID-19. The wider study: Donors in the United States, Italy and Spain gave samples during acute or convalescent COVID-19. Sources were T cells, B-cell-depleted T cells, or PBMCs; the material itself was cDNA or gDNA.

This clone was recorded a few times. The CDR3 consists of 13 residues. Germline V gene sequence: CDR1 WNHNN, CDR2 SYGVQD (reference sequence). Deletions cut 6 bases from V and 2 bases from J, with 10 bases between. Per the authors' pipeline: Amplifying reference gene primers gave estimates of nucleated cell counts. Profiled with immunoSEQ multiplex PCR; TCRdb holds only in-frame clones, not every one. The V and J calls and clone size come from that table; D and trimming were worked out from the DNA. The table lists approximately 270,000 clones, approximately 85% of them singletons. The genes are TRBV10-1 and TRBJ1-2; D is unresolved. Sequenced input: peripheral blood. This clonotype originated in an older woman with acute or convalescent COVID-19. In DNA, the CDR3 is TGCGCCAGCAGCCGGAACAGCAACTATGGCTACACCTTC. This sequence encodes CASSRNSNYGYTF.